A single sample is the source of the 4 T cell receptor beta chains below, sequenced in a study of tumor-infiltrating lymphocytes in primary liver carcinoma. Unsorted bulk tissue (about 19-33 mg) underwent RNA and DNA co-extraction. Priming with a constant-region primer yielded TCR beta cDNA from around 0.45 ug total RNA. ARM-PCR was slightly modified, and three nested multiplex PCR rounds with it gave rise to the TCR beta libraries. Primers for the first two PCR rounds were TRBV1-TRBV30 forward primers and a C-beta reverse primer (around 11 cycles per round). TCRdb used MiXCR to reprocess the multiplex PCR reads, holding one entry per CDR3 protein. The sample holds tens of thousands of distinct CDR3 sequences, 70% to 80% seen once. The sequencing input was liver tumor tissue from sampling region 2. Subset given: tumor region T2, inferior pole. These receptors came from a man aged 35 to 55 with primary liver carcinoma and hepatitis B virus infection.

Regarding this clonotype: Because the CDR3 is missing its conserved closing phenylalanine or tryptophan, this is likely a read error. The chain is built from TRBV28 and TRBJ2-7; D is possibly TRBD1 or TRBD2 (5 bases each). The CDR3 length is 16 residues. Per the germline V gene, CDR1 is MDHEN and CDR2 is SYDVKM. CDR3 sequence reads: CTSSSPGGKGRYEQYI. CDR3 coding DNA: TGTACCAGCAGTTCCCCCGGTGGGAAGGGACGGTACGAGCAGTACATC.

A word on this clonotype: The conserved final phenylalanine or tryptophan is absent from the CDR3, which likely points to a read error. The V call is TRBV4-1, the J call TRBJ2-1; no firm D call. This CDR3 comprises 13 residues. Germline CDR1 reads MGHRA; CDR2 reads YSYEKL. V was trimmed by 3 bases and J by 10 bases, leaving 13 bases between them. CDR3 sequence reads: CASSQASGVEQFL. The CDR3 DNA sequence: TGCGCCAGCAGCCAGGCTTCTGGCGTCGAGCAGTTCTTA.

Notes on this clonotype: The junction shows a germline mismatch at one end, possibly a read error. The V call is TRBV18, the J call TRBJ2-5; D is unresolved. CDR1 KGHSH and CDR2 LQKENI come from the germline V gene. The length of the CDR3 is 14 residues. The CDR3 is CTSSSEWNQETQYF. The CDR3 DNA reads TGTACCAGCTCCTCCGAGTGGAATCAAGAGACCCAGTACTTC.

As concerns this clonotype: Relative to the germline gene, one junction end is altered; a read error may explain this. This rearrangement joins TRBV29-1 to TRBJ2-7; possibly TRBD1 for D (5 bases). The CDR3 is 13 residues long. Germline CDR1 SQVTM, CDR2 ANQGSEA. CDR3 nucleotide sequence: TGCAGCGTTGAAGTAGGGGCCCTTGGCGAGCGGTACTTC. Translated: CSVEVGALGERYF.